This passage covers 2 T cell receptor beta chains from one sample sequenced in a study of shared clonotypes between healthy human individuals. Sequencing used immunoSEQ multiplex PCR; TCRdb keeps in-frame clones, though not all of them. The sample holds 2,100,000 or so clones, nearly 97% seen once. Sequencing used naive CD4+ T cells sorted from blood. Subset noted: CD45RA+ positively selected. These receptors all stem from a man aged 18 to 29 in good health.

This chain uses TRBV7-3 with TRBJ2-5, with D possibly matching TRBD1 (5 bases). CDR3 length equals 14 residues. V lost 4 bases to trimming and J lost 4 bases, with 13 bases between them. The germline gives CDR1 SGHTA, CDR2 FQGTGA. The CDR3 DNA is TGTGCCAGCAGCTATACAGGCGACCCAGAGACCCAGTACTTC. It specifies CASSYTGDPETQYF.

To note about this clone: Distinct nucleotide sequences in the sample also encode this CDR3. V gene TRBV7-9 combines with J gene TRBJ2-7; no firm D call. The CDR3 length is 15 residues. V shed 1 base and J shed 1 base, with 11 bases lying between them. The V gene's germline CDR1 is SEHNR and CDR2 FQNEAQ (reference sequence). Here the CDR3 DNA reads TGTGCCAGCAGCTTAGGAGGCAGCCTATCCTACGAGCAGTACTTC. Encoded protein: CASSLGGSLSYEQYF.